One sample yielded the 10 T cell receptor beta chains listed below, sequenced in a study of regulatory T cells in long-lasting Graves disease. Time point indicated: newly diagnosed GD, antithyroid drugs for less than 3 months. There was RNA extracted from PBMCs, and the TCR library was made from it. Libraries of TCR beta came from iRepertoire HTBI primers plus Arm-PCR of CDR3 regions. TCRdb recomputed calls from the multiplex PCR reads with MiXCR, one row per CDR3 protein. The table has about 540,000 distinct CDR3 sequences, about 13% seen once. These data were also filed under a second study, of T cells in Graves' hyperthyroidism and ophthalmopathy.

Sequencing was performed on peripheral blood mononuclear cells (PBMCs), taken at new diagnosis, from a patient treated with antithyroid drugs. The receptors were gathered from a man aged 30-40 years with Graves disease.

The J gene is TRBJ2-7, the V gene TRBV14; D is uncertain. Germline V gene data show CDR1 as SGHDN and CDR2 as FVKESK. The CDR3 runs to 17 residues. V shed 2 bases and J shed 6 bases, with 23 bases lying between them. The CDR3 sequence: CASSQNPAASFIGEQYF. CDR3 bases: TGTGCCAGCAGCCAAAACCCCGCCGCTTCATTTATCGGCGAGCAGTACTTC.

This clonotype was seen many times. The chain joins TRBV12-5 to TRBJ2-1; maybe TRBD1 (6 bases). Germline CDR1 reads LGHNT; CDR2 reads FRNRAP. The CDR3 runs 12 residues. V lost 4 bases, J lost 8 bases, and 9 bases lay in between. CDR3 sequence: CASGSGAHEQFF. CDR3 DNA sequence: TGTGCTAGTGGTTCAGGGGCCCATGAGCAGTTCTTC.

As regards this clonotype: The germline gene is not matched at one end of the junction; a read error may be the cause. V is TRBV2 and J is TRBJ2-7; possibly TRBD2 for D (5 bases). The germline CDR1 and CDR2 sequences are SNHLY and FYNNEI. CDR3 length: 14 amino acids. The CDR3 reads CAISDQSGSYEQYF. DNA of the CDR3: TGTGCCATCAGTGATCAGAGCGGCTCTTACGAGCAGTACTTC.

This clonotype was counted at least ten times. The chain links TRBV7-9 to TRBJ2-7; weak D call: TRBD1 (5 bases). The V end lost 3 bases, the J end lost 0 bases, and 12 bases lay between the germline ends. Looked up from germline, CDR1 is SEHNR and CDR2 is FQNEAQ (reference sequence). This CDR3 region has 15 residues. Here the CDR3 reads CASSFGHTSSYEQYF. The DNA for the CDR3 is TGTGCCAGCAGCTTTGGACATACGAGCTCCTACGAGCAGTACTTC.

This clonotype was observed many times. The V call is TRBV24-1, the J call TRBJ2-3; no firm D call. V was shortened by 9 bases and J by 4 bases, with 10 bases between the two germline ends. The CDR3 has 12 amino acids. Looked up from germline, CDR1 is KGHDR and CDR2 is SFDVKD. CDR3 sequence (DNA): TGTGCCACCGGGATAAGGGCAGATACGCAGTATTTT. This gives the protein CATGIRADTQYF.

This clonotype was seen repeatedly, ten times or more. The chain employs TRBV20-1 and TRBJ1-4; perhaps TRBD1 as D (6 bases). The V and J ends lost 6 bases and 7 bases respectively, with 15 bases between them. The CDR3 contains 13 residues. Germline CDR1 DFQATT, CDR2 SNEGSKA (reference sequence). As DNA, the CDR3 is TGCAGTGCAAGGACAGATGAGGGTGAAAAACTGTTTTTT. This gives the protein CSARTDEGEKLFF.

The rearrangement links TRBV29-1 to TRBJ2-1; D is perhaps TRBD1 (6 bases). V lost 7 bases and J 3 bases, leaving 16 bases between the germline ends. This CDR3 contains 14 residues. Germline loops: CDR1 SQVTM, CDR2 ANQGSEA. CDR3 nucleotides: TGCAGCGCAGAGTGGGACACGAGCTACAATGAGCAGTTCTTC. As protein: CSAEWDTSYNEQFF.

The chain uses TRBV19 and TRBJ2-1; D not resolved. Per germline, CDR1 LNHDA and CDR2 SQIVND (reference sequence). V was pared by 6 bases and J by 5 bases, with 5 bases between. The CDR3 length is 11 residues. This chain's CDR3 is CASRVNNEQFF. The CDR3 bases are TGTGCCAGTAGGGTGAACAATGAGCAGTTCTTC.

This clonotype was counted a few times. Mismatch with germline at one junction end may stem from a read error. CDR3 coding DNA: TGTGCCAGCAGTCTGAAGGGGGAGAACACCGGGGGGCTGTTTTTT. Translating it yields CASSLKGENTGGLFF. The V call is TRBV6-1, the J call TRBJ2-2; perhaps D is TRBD1 or TRBD2 (6 bases each). The CDR3 has 15 residues. In germline, CDR1 is MNHNS, CDR2 SASEGT.

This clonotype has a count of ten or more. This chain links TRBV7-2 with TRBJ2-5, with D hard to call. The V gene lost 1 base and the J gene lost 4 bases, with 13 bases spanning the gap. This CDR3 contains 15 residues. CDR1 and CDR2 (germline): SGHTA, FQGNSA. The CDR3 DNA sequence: TGTGCCAGCAGCTTAGACGCCAGATTAGCAGAGACCCAGTACTTC. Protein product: CASSLDARLAETQYF.